The 8 T cell receptor beta chains in this list originate from one sample, sequenced in a study of T cell responses to AZD1222 COVID-19 vaccine. Clones were read by immunoSEQ multiplex PCR, and TCRdb kept only the in-frame ones, dropping some. Of 120,000 to 150,000 clones detected, about 86% appear once; the ten largest clones hold around 3.5%. The starting material was peripheral blood, obtained on day 0 of AZD1222 vaccination. These receptors were collected from an adult in good health.

This chain joins TRBV4-2 and TRBJ1-5, with 7 bases lining up with TRBD1. Losses at the gene ends were 1 base for V and 4 bases for J; bases not matched to a gene: 4. Germline V lookup: CDR1 LGHNA, CDR2 YNFKEQ. The length of the CDR3 is 15 residues. The CDR3 spells CASSQVGQDNQPQHF. The CDR3 DNA is TGTGCCAGCAGCCAAGTCGGACAGGATAATCAGCCCCAGCATTTT.

This chain uses TRBV7-9 with TRBJ2-1, with TRBD2 matching over 11 bases. This CDR3 has 15 amino acids. The V and J ends lost 5 bases and 5 bases, in that order; junction bases with no gene match: 5. The V gene's germline CDR1 is SEHNR and CDR2 FQNEAQ (reference sequence). CDR3 amino acids: CASSDTSGSDNEQFF. DNA for the CDR3: TGTGCCAGCAGCGATACTAGCGGGAGTGACAATGAGCAGTTCTTC.

This clone was seen once. V gene TRBV7-9 combines with J gene TRBJ2-7; possible D gene TRBD2, 6 bases. Germline CDR1 is SEHNR and CDR2 is FQNEAQ (reference sequence). The germline V and J ends were trimmed by 5 bases and 2 bases, with 13 bases remaining between them. CDR3 size: 14 residues. CDR3 residues: CASSPRDFTYEQYF. CDR3 coding DNA: TGTGCCAGCAGCCCCCGGGACTTTACCTACGAGCAGTACTTC.

The chain joins TRBV19 to TRBJ2-6, with a weak D call TRBD2 (5 bases). Trimming took 7 bases from V and 1 from J, leaving 20 bases between them. In germline, CDR1 is LNHDA, CDR2 SQIVND (reference sequence). The CDR3 runs 18 residues. CDR3 DNA: TGTGCCAGTATGCTCTCCACGGGATCTAGATCTGGGGCCAACGTCCTGACTTTC. As protein: CASMLSTGSRSGANVLTF.

CDR3 protein: CASSQAFGVYEQYF. The CDR3 DNA sequence: TGTGCCAGCAGCCAAGCTTTCGGCGTCTACGAGCAGTACTTC. V gene TRBV3-1 (or the pseudogene TRBV3-2) combines with J gene TRBJ2-7, with D unclear. The V end lost 1 base, the J end lost 3 bases, and 10 bases lay between the germline ends. This CDR3 has 14 residues. Germline V gives CDR1 LGHDT, CDR2 YNNKEL (reference sequence).

The chain recombines TRBV28 with TRBJ1-5; TRBD1 is a possible D gene (5 bases). The germline V gene has CDR1 MDHEN and CDR2 SYDVKM. V was trimmed by 4 bases and J by 3 bases, leaving 13 bases between them. The CDR3 totals 15 residues. The DNA for the CDR3 is TGTGCCAGCAGTTCCTGGACATCTCTCAATCAGCCCCAGCATTTT. Translation: CASSSWTSLNQPQHF. The variable domain in full, completed from reference TRBV28 and TRBJ1-5, reads DVKVTQSSRYLVKRTGEKVFLECVQDMDHENMFWYRQDPGLGLRLIYFSYDVKMKEKGDIPEGYSVSREKKERFSLILESASTNQTSMYLCASSSWTSLNQPQHFGDGTRLSIL.

This chain connects TRBV21-1 to TRBJ2-5; the table's D call TRBD1 went unverified against the DNA. TRBV21-1 is annotated as a pseudogene. The length of the CDR3 is 13 residues. The CDR3 DNA reads TGTGCCAGCAGCACCTGGACAGGGAAGACCCAGTACTTC. Translated: CASSTWTGKTQYF.

The chain recombines TRBV28 with TRBJ2-7; 9 bases agree with TRBD1. Germline values: CDR1 MDHEN, CDR2 SYDVKM. V lost 5 bases, J lost 0 bases, and 8 bases stayed unmatched. The CDR3 sequence is 16 residues long. CDR3 protein: CASSLPPGQGSYEQYF. The CDR3 DNA reads TGTGCCAGCAGTCTACCTCCGGGACAGGGCTCCTACGAGCAGTACTTC.